This T cell receptor beta chain was identified in a study of regulatory T cells in long-lasting Graves disease. Time point noted: newly diagnosed GD, antithyroid drugs for less than 3 months. TCR sequences were obtained from RNA taken from PBMCs. General study points: TRBV28, TRBJ1-2 and TRBJ2-5 emerged as the favored segments in persistent disease.

Through Arm-PCR of CDR3 regions and iRepertoire HTBI primers, TCR beta libraries were built. Via MiXCR, TCRdb re-called the multiplex PCR reads, giving one row per CDR3 protein. The sample includes roughly 260,000 distinct CDR3 sequences, around a sixth of them seen just once. Germline CDR1 and CDR2: DFQATT and SNEGSKA (reference sequence). The V gene lost 3 bases and the J gene lost 3 bases, with 9 bases spanning the gap. The CDR3 runs to 12 residues. Regarding this clonotype: The antigen is unknown.

These sequences were also reported in another study, on T cells in Graves' hyperthyroidism and ophthalmopathy.

The receptor was isolated from a woman aged 25 to 39 with Graves disease. The sequencing used peripheral blood mononuclear cells (PBMCs), collected at new diagnosis, from a patient treated with antithyroid drugs. The chain joins TRBV20-1 to TRBJ2-7; D is undetermined. The CDR3 DNA is TGCAGTGCTAGTATACAGAACTACGAGCAGTACTTC. It is translated as CSASIQNYEQYF.